These T cell receptor beta chains were read from a single sample in a study of radiation and T cells in renal cell carcinoma. Generated by immunoSEQ multiplex PCR, the TCRdb table keeps only in-frame clones and is missing some. This sample has about 140,000 clones, with approximately 82% found just once. Specimen: blood, collected from a patient whose treatment included radiotherapy and nephrectomy. The receptors were gathered from a woman in her forties or fifties with renal cell carcinoma. The CDR3 runs from the conserved cysteine through the conserved F or W. Each record gives: V gene, J gene, clone size, D gene, CDR3 protein, CDR3 DNA. The D gene is left open where the match is weak. Only part of the rows carry a size: once, few, many, or a class if the clone is expanded.

TRBV6-5	TRBJ2-7	-	TRBD1	CASSRDRESEQYF	TGTGCCAGCAGTCGAGACAGGGAAAGCGAGCAGTACTTC
TRBV10-2	TRBJ1-3	-	-	CASSPQGFLGGNTIYF	TGCGCCAGCAGCCCGCAGGGGTTTCTCGGTGGAAACACCATATATTTT
TRBV6-1	TRBJ2-3	-	-	CASSDGYTQYF	TGTGCCAGCAGTGATGGATATACGCAGTATTTT
TRBV6-1	TRBJ1-2	-	-	CASSSGGESYGYTF	TGTGCCAGCAGTTCAGGAGGAGAGTCCTATGGCTACACCTTC
TRBV10-1	TRBJ1-1	once	-	CASSESRAVSPEAFF	TGCGCCAGCAGTGAGTCACGGGCTGTGTCCCCTGAAGCTTTCTTT
TRBV5-1	TRBJ2-2	-	-	CASSLGPGATGELFF	TGCGCCAGCAGCTTGGGTCCAGGGGCCACCGGGGAGCTGTTTTTT
TRBV27	TRBJ2-7	-	-	CASRLSQARTYEQYF	TGTGCCAGCAGACTAAGTCAAGCCCGAACCTACGAGCAGTACTTC
TRBV5-1	TRBJ2-1	-	-	CASSLGESSYNEQFF	TGCGCCAGCAGCTTGGGGGAGAGCTCCTACAATGAGCAGTTCTTC
TRBV5-1	TRBJ2-2	-	TRBD1	CASSSGAGGENTGELFF	TGCGCCAGCAGCTCCGGGGCAGGGGGAGAGAACACCGGGGAGCTGTTTTTT
TRBV9	TRBJ2-7	-	TRBD1	CASSEDGTGGNEQYF	TGTGCCAGCAGCGAAGACGGGACAGGGGGCAACGAGCAGTACTTC
TRBV6-1	TRBJ2-7	-	TRBD1	CASSKATGTESYEQYF	TGTGCCAGCAGTAAAGCCACCGGGACAGAGTCCTACGAGCAGTACTTC
TRBV7-2	TRBJ2-2	-	-	CASSIIDSYTGELFF	TGTGCCAGCAGCATCATCGACAGTTACACCGGGGAGCTGTTTTTT
TRBV4-3	TRBJ1-2	once	TRBD1	CASSQDLGTGVPGYTF	TGCGCCAGCAGCCAAGATCTGGGGACAGGGGTTCCTGGCTACACCTTC
TRBV10-2	TRBJ2-4	-	-	CASRGDENIQYF	TGCGCCAGCCGAGGGGATGAAAACATTCAGTACTTC
TRBV7-9	TRBJ2-7	-	TRBD1	CASSLETGDHEQYF	TGTGCCAGCAGCTTAGAGACAGGGGACCACGAGCAGTACTTC
TRBV7-2	TRBJ1-1	-	-	CASSFGQPNTEAFF	TGTGCCAGCAGCTTCGGACAGCCGAACACTGAAGCTTTCTTT
TRBV10-1	TRBJ2-5	-	-	CASSESRGPLQETQYF	TGCGCCAGCAGTGAGTCCAGAGGCCCACTACAAGAGACCCAGTACTTC
TRBV4-3	TRBJ1-2	-	-	CASSQAQLSYGYTF	TGCGCCAGCAGCCAAGCCCAGCTTAGCTATGGCTACACCTTC
TRBV6-5	TRBJ1-4	once	-	CASSTRDQEEKLFF	TGTGCCAGCAGCACCCGAGACCAAGAAGAAAAACTGTTTTTT
TRBV19	TRBJ2-2	-	-	CASSIWGENTGELFF	TGTGCCAGTAGTATATGGGGGGAGAACACCGGGGAGCTGTTTTTT
TRBV6-5	TRBJ1-2	-	-	CASKGGPNYGYTF	TGTGCCAGCAAAGGAGGACCGAACTATGGCTACACCTTC
TRBV10-3	TRBJ2-3	-	TRBD2	CAIRPTSGSTDTQYF	TGTGCCATCAGGCCCACTAGCGGGTCCACAGATACGCAGTATTTT
TRBV9	TRBJ1-2	-	-	CASSSQDGDPGYTF	TGTGCCAGCAGCTCACAGGACGGGGATCCCGGCTACACCTTC
TRBV2	TRBJ2-5	-	-	CASSEGRTQYF	TGTGCCAGCAGTGAGGGCAGGACCCAGTACTTC
TRBV6-5	TRBJ2-7	once	-	CASSGLSYEQYF	TGTGCCAGCAGCGGCCTCTCCTACGAGCAGTACTTC
TRBV30	TRBJ1-5	-	-	CAWRAGGQGRNQPQHF	TGTGCCTGGAGGGCTGGGGGGCAGGGTCGCAATCAGCCCCAGCATTTT
TRBV6-5	TRBJ1-2	-	TRBD1	CASSYSGGAGYGYTF	TGTGCCAGCAGTTACTCAGGGGGCGCGGGCTATGGCTACACCTTC
TRBV6-5	TRBJ2-7	-	TRBD1	CASSYSTGVAYEQYF	TGTGCCAGCAGTTACTCGACAGGGGTGGCCTACGAGCAGTACTTC
TRBV20-1	TRBJ1-2	-	-	CSAEDRTGYTF	TGCAGTGCAGAAGACAGGACTGGCTACACCTTC
TRBV5-1	TRBJ2-1	-	TRBD2	CASSFAGGSSYNEQFF	TGCGCCAGCAGCTTTGCGGGAGGGAGCTCCTACAATGAGCAGTTCTTC
TRBV6-6	TRBJ1-1	-	-	CASSKFETDTEAFF	TGTGCCAGCAGTAAGTTCGAGACGGACACTGAAGCTTTCTTT
TRBV7-2	TRBJ1-5	once	-	CASSLGGGNSNQPQHF	TGTGCCAGCAGCTTAGGCGGGGGGAACAGCAATCAGCCCCAGCATTTT
TRBV18	TRBJ2-7	-	TRBD1	CASSPPGGQGGREQYF	TGTGCCAGCTCACCACCGGGAGGACAGGGCGGGCGGGAGCAGTACTTC
TRBV29-1	TRBJ2-7	-	-	CSVVFSHEQYF	TGCAGCGTTGTTTTTTCCCACGAGCAGTACTTC
TRBV6-5	TRBJ1-1	-	-	CASSQNREIAEAFF	TGTGCCAGCAGTCAAAATCGGGAGATTGCCGAAGCTTTCTTT